This T cell receptor beta chain stems from a study of shared clonotypes between healthy human individuals. Measured with immunoSEQ multiplex PCR; TCRdb has only the in-frame clones, and not every one. The sample includes about 2 million clones, approximately 95% of them seen just once. Positive CCR7 selection of CD45RO-negative cells yielded the naive CD8 cells, and terminally differentiated effector memory CD45RA+ cells were excluded. The CDR3 loop spans 14 amino acids. The germline V and J ends were trimmed by 2 bases and 4 bases, with 11 bases remaining between them. Germline V CDR1 and CDR2: MNHEY, SMNVEV (reference sequence). Study-wide results and caveats: Naive subsets, compared against memory subsets, generally had larger estimated richness values.

Regarding this clone: What it recognizes is unknown.

The chain employs TRBV27 and TRBJ2-5, with a weak D call TRBD2 (7 bases). Source material: naive CD8+ T cells sorted from blood. This TCR came from a man aged 18-30 years in good health. CDR3 in amino acids: CASSLHGGRETQYF. The CDR3 nucleotides are TGTGCCAGCAGTTTACACGGGGGGCGAGAGACCCAGTACTTC.